This is a list of T cell receptor beta chains from one sample in a study of cytomegalovirus exposure and HLA in healthy donors. Data came from immunoSEQ multiplex PCR; TCRdb stores just in-frame clones and leaves some out. Among about 170,000 clones listed, about four fifths were seen once. Material for sequencing was PBMCs. Source of these receptors: a male donor in good health and CMV-seronegative. Both conserved end residues are part of each CDR3. D genes are given only for firm matches. Expanded clones get a size class; other rows say once, few or many, or leave the size out.

abundance,j_gene,d_gene,v_gene,CDR3nt,CDR3aa
.,TRBJ1-5,TRBD1,TRBV28,TGTGCCAGCAGGGATCCGGGACAGGGGGCCCATCAGCCCCAGCATTTT,CASRDPGQGAHQPQHF
once,TRBJ1-2,.,TRBV28,TGTGCCAGCAGTTTATCCCGGGAACCCTATGGCTACACCTTC,CASSLSREPYGYTF
.,TRBJ2-7,TRBD2,TRBV28,TGTGCCAGCAGCCCGGGACTAGCGGGAGTAGTTTACGAGCAGTACTTC,CASSPGLAGVVYEQYF
once,TRBJ1-5,TRBD1,TRBV6-1,TGTGCCAGCAGTGAACCGGGACAGGGGTGGGGTAGCAATCAGCCCCAGCATTTT,CASSEPGQGWGSNQPQHF
.,TRBJ2-7,.,TRBV7-8,TGTGCCAGCAGCTTAGGAGACAGATCCTACGAGCAGTACTTC,CASSLGDRSYEQYF
few,TRBJ1-2,.,TRBV6-6,TGTGCCAGCAGTCTCACAGGGTTTGGCTACACCTTC,CASSLTGFGYTF
.,TRBJ2-1,.,TRBV6-1,TGTGCCAGCAGTGAAAGGCTGGGAGGAAGGGGCGATGAGCAGTTCTTC,CASSERLGGRGDEQFF
.,TRBJ2-1,TRBD2,TRBV7-2,TGTGCCAGCAGCTTACCAACCGGGACTAGCAGGAGGCTCTACAATGAGCAGTTCTTC,CASSLPTGTSRRLYNEQFF
.,TRBJ2-2,.,TRBV2,TGTGCCAGCAGTGAAAGCGTGGTGATCACCGGGGAGCTGTTTTTT,CASSESVVITGELFF
.,TRBJ2-2,TRBD2,TRBV5-4,TGTGCCAGCCGACCAGGGACTAGCGGGAGTTTCGGGGAGCTGTTTTTT,CASRPGTSGSFGELFF
.,TRBJ2-7,TRBD2,TRBV19,TGTGCCAGTAGCCCGGGAGGTAAGGCGGCGCAGTACTTC,CASSPGGKAAQYF
.,TRBJ1-1,TRBD1,TRBV6-5,TGTGCCAGCAGTTTTACAGGGGGCACTGAAGCTTTCTTT,CASSFTGGTEAFF
.,TRBJ1-1,TRBD1,TRBV5-8,TGTGCCAGCAGCTTGGTCTCGGGACAGGGTTCGAACACTGAAGCTTTCTTT,CASSLVSGQGSNTEAFF
.,TRBJ2-5,TRBD2,TRBV28,TGTGCCAGCAGTTTCGAGACTAGCGGACAAGAGACCCAGTACTTC,CASSFETSGQETQYF
.,TRBJ2-7,TRBD1,TRBV5-6,TGTGCCAGCAGCGGGACAGCTCTTAAAGAGCAGTACTTC,CASSGTALKEQYF
few,TRBJ1-1,.,TRBV29-1,TGCAGCGGGGGGGGGACCAAGAACACTGAAGCTTTCTTT,CSGGGTKNTEAFF
.,TRBJ1-3,.,TRBV5-1,TGCGCCAGCAGCGATGGCCGGGTCCGCTCTGGAAACACCATATATTTT,CASSDGRVRSGNTIYF
once,TRBJ2-2,.,TRBV6-4,TGTGCCAGAAGGGAGCGTTGTGGCGGGGAGCTGTTTTTT,CARRERCGGELFF
.,TRBJ1-1,.,TRBV5-1,TGCGCCAGCAGCTCCTGGGGGGGTGACACTGAAGCTTTCTTT,CASSSWGGDTEAFF
.,TRBJ2-5,.,TRBV28,TGTGCCAGCAGTTTACTGGGGGCAGGGGTGGAGACCCAGTACTTC,CASSLLGAGVETQYF
.,TRBJ1-2,TRBD1,TRBV10-3,TGTGCCATCAGTGCTGACAGGGATCATGGCTACACCTTC,CAISADRDHGYTF
.,TRBJ1-2,.,TRBV25-1,TGTGCCAGCAGTGAGGGACATGGCTACCCCTTC,CASSEGHGYPF
.,TRBJ1-2,TRBD1,TRBV19,TGTGCCAGTAGTATTAGGACAGGAATTGGCTACACCTTC,CASSIRTGIGYTF
.,TRBJ2-5,.,TRBV7-2,TGTGCCAGCAGCCAGGGACTCCAAGAGACCCAGTACTTC,CASSQGLQETQYF
.,TRBJ2-7,TRBD2,TRBV4-2,TGTGCCAGCAGCCAAGTTGGTGCTAGCGGGCGTTCCTACGAGCAGTACTTC,CASSQVGASGRSYEQYF
.,TRBJ2-7,.,TRBV19,TGTGCCAGTAGTCTTACAGGGTCCTACGAGCAGTACTTC,CASSLTGSYEQYF